This record covers a single T cell receptor beta chain. Its antigen is unknown. TCRdb itself ran the 5' RACE reads through MiXCR, one entry per CDR3 protein. The sample contains 400,000 to 600,000 distinct CDR3 sequences, 20% to 25% of which appear only once. CDR3 length: 13 amino acids. Trimming stripped 5 bases from V and 2 bases from J, with 10 bases between. Per the germline V gene, CDR1 is SEHNR and CDR2 is FQNEAQ (reference sequence). This entry belongs to a study of identical twins. Study-level points and caveats: Excess low generation probability was seen in twin-shared out-of-frame alpha sequences. Models predicted too little out-of-frame TCR alpha sharing in monozygotic twins.

The same data also contributed to another study, on yellow fever vaccine responses in identical twins.

This receptor was obtained from a woman under 30 in good health. Input material: CD4+ T cells sorted from blood. The genes are TRBV7-9 and TRBJ2-7; D is uncertain. Here the CDR3 reads CASSRQEPYEQYF. For the CDR3, the DNA is TGTGCCAGCAGCCGGCAGGAGCCCTACGAGCAGTACTTC.